This T cell receptor beta chain came from a study of cytomegalovirus exposure and HLA in healthy donors. Study findings and constraints: Both high specificity and high sensitivity reportedly marked the classifier's diagnosis of cytomegalovirus status. In a later analysis, approximately 18,000 TCR beta sequences were associated with HLA alleles at 0.05 false discovery rate. Highly shared sequence variants in one cluster were likely a sequencing artifact. Relative to the roughly 690-donor mean, N-insertions were reportedly fewer in an Asian-associated ancestry cluster in a later analysis.

Germline V gene sequence: CDR1 MRHNA, CDR2 SNTAGT. The CDR3 extends over 16 amino acids. V was pared by 0 bases and J by 4 bases, with 13 bases between. Comments on this clone: Its target is not known.

PCR amplification relied on 60 Vbeta primers (plus 13 Jbeta primers). Measured with immunoSEQ multiplex PCR; TCRdb has only the in-frame clones, and not every one. The table lists roughly 120,000 clones, about 80% of them singletons. Sample: PBMCs. The chain carries TRBV6-4 and TRBJ2-1; tentatively, D is TRBD1 (6 bases). This sequence was found in a man aged 25 to 45 in good health and CMV-seronegative. CDR3: CASSDSPDRNYNEQFF. Written as DNA, the CDR3 is TGTGCCAGCAGTGACTCCCCGGACAGAAATTACAATGAGCAGTTCTTC.